Listed below are T cell receptor beta chains from one sample, sequenced in a study of identical twins' blood T cells. TCRdb analysed the 5' RACE reads with MiXCR anew, one entry per CDR3 protein. Of around 380,000 distinct CDR3 sequences detected, around 30% appear once; the ten largest clones hold about 6%. The sample consisted of PBMCs. The receptors were sampled from a woman between 18 and 55 years old in good health. Each CDR3 is given with its conserved first and last residue. The D gene is left open where the match is weak. Size is stated for part of the rows, as once, few or many counts, or as a class when the clone is expanded.

V gene,J gene,D gene,clone size,CDR3 protein,CDR3 DNA
TRBV18,TRBJ2-1,NA,few,CASSPEDGPYNEQFF,TGTGCCAGCTCACCGGAGGACGGCCCCTACAATGAGCAGTTCTTC
TRBV20-1,TRBJ1-1,TRBD1,NA,CSANPGTEEAFF,TGCAGTGCTAACCCCGGGACAGAAGAAGCTTTCTTT
TRBV20-1,TRBJ2-3,NA,NA,CSAGKGGTSDTQYF,TGCAGTGCGGGAAAGGGGGGCACATCAGATACGCAGTATTTT
TRBV27,TRBJ2-7,TRBD1,NA,CASSLGTGRMAEQYF,TGTGCCAGCAGTTTAGGGACAGGGAGGATGGCCGAGCAGTACTTC
TRBV6-5,TRBJ1-3,NA,many,CASQRQGRGNTIYF,TGTGCCAGCCAACGGCAGGGGAGAGGAAACACCATATATTTT
TRBV6-1,TRBJ2-4,TRBD2,many,CASRGISSGGAQNIQYF,TGTGCCAGCAGGGGAATTTCTAGCGGGGGGGCCCAAAACATTCAGTACTTC
TRBV5-4,TRBJ2-7,TRBD1,NA,CAGSKDREVYEQYF,TGTGCCGGCAGCAAGGACAGGGAGGTCTACGAGCAGTACTTC
TRBV20-1,TRBJ2-1,TRBD1,few,CSARDQDRGYNEQFF,TGCAGTGCTAGAGATCAAGACAGGGGCTACAATGAGCAGTTCTTC
TRBV5-1,TRBJ1-1,TRBD1,many,CASSLPGGDTEAFF,TGTGCCAGCAGTTTGCCAGGGGGGGACACTGAAGCTTTCTTT
TRBV27,TRBJ2-2,NA,NA,CASSLLVSWTGELFF,TGTGCCAGCAGTTTACTAGTGTCGTGGACCGGGGAACTGTTTTTT
TRBV12-3/TRBV12-4,TRBJ1-1,NA,many,CASTPAVWTEAFF,TGTGCCAGCACCCCCGCTGTATGGACTGAAGCTTTCTTT
TRBV20-1,TRBJ2-1,NA,few,CSARGLSNNEQFF,TGCAGTGCTAGGGGGCTGTCGAACAATGAGCAGTTCTTC
TRBV12-3/TRBV12-4,TRBJ2-3,TRBD2,few,CASSTGTSVDTQYF,TGTGCCAGCAGCACCGGGACTAGCGTAGATACGCAGTATTTT
TRBV7-9,TRBJ1-3,NA,NA,CASSFGGGNTIYF,TGTGCCAGCAGCTTCGGGGGAGGAAACACCATATATTTT
TRBV2,TRBJ1-5,TRBD1,few,CAGRRTGNQPQHF,TGTGCCGGCCGAAGGACAGGAAATCAGCCCCAGCATTTT